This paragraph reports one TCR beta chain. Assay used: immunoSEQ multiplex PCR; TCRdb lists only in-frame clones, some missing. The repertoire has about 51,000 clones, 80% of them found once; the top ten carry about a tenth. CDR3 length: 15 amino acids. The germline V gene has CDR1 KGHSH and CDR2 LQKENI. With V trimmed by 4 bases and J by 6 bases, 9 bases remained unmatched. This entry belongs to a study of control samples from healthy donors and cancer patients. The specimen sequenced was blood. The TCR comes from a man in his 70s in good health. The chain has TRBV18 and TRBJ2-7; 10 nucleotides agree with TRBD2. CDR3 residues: CASSQYSGRLAEQYF. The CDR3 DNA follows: TGTGCCAGCTCACAATATAGCGGGAGGTTGGCCGAGCAGTACTTC.